The 19 T cell receptor beta chains given below trace back to one sample, sequenced in a study of control samples from healthy donors and cancer patients. Repertoires were generated with immunoSEQ multiplex PCR, while TCRdb's copy carries only in-frame clones and drops some. In the table there are tens of thousands of clones, about 94% of which are singletons. Material for sequencing was blood. These receptor sequences come from a woman aged 25 to 39 in good health.

The gene calls are TRBV19 and TRBJ1-2, with D tentatively TRBD1 (6 bases). Between the trimmed V and J ends, which lost 5 bases and 8 bases, there was a span of 12 bases. Germline CDR1 reads LNHDA; CDR2 reads SQIVND (reference sequence). The length of the CDR3 is 12 residues. The CDR3, as DNA: TGTGCCAGTAGTGACCGGGACACGGGCTACACCTTC. It encodes CASSDRDTGYTF.

The V gene is TRBV3-1 (or the pseudogene TRBV3-2), the J gene TRBJ1-4, with 10 bases matching TRBD1. The junction had 3 bases not matched to a gene; V was cut back by 4 bases and J by 7 bases. The length of the CDR3 is 14 residues. CDR1 and CDR2 from the germline V gene are LGHDT and YNNKEL (reference sequence). CDR3 in amino acids: CASSLGTGAEKLFF. CDR3 nucleotides: TGTGCCAGCAGCCTTGGGACAGGGGCTGAAAAACTGTTTTTT.

The chain uses TRBV7-9 and TRBJ2-7; D gene ambiguous. Germline V lookup: CDR1 SEHNR, CDR2 FQNEAQ (reference sequence). This CDR3 is 14 amino acids long. The germline V and J ends were trimmed by 5 bases and 1 base, with 12 bases remaining between them. The CDR3 loop reads CASSPGLQSYEQYF. CDR3 sequence (DNA): TGTGCCAGCAGCCCCGGCCTCCAATCCTACGAGCAGTACTTC.

The chain combines TRBV28 with TRBJ1-2; the D is unclear. There are 14 residues in the CDR3. V was clipped by 2 bases and J by 8 bases, with 15 bases between them. The germline V gene encodes CDR1 MDHEN and CDR2 SYDVKM. The CDR3 DNA sequence: TGTGCCAGCAGTTTAGTATCCGACTGGGGAGGCTACACCTTC. Its translation is CASSLVSDWGGYTF.

V gene TRBV28 combines with J gene TRBJ1-5; D unclear. The CDR3 runs to 15 residues. V lost 6 bases and J lost 1, with 13 bases in between. Germline V gene data show CDR1 as MDHEN and CDR2 as SYDVKM. The CDR3 DNA is TGTGCCAGCAGCCAGCAAGCCTCCAGCAATCAGCCCCAGCATTTT. The encoded protein is CASSQQASSNQPQHF.

This clone was seen once. V gene TRBV5-4 combines with J gene TRBJ2-1; D is possibly TRBD1 (6 bases). The V end was cut by 4 bases, the J end by 0 bases, with 14 bases between. The germline V gene encodes CDR1 SGHNT and CDR2 YYREEE (reference sequence). The CDR3 is 16 amino acids. The CDR3 region has the DNA TGTGCCAGCAGCCCCACAGGGTCCAGCTCCTACAATGAGCAGTTCTTC. Its protein product is CASSPTGSSSYNEQFF.

The rearrangement links TRBV5-1 to TRBJ1-4; D ambiguous. CDR1 is SGHRS and CDR2 is YFSETQ in the germline V gene. Between the trimmed V and J ends, which lost 4 bases and 8 bases, there was a span of 18 bases. The CDR3 runs to 15 residues. The CDR3 DNA is TGCGCCAGCAGCCAAAATACCGGAGGTGGCGAAAAACTGTTTTTT. As protein: CASSQNTGGGEKLFF. The complete variable domain, with remaining parts taken from reference TRBV5-1 and TRBJ1-4, reads KAGVTQTPRYLIKTRGQQVTLSCSPISGHRSVSWYQQTPGQGLQFLFEYFSETQRNKGNFPGRFSGRQFSNSRSEMNVSTLELGDSALYLCASSQNTGGGEKLFFGSGTQLSVL.

The chain employs TRBV3-1 (or the pseudogene TRBV3-2) and TRBJ1-1; no definite D call. The V gene lost 5 bases and the J gene lost 7 bases, with 14 bases spanning the gap. CDR1 is LGHDT, CDR2 YNNKEL, per germline (reference sequence). The CDR3 runs to 13 residues. CDR3 sequence reads: CASSSALAFEAFF. The DNA for the CDR3 is TGTGCCAGCAGCTCCGCTTTGGCGTTTGAAGCTTTCTTT.

The CDR3, as DNA: TGTGCCAACCGATTGGAGGGGTTATATGGCTACACCTTC. It is translated as CANRLEGLYGYTF. This rearrangement joins TRBV2 to TRBJ1-2, with a possible D match to TRBD1 (5 bases). Deletions cut 10 bases from V and 5 bases from J, with 17 bases between. Germline V gene data show CDR1 as SNHLY and CDR2 as FYNNEI. There are 13 residues in the CDR3.

The CDR3 DNA reads as TGTGCCAGCAGTGGTCTCGAAGCTTTCTTT. This gives the protein CASSGLEAFF. V gene TRBV2 combines with J gene TRBJ1-1; D call uncertain. CDR3 length: 10 residues. V lost 4 bases to trimming and J lost 8 bases, with 5 bases between them. Looked up from germline, CDR1 is SNHLY and CDR2 is FYNNEI.

The chain employs TRBV19 and TRBJ1-1; D is ambiguous. Trimming removed 7 bases from V and 1 base from J, with 13 bases in between. Germline loops: CDR1 LNHDA, CDR2 SQIVND (reference sequence). The CDR3 runs 14 residues. The CDR3 coding sequence is TGTGCCAGTACCGAGAGAATGCGGAACACTGAAGCTTTCTTT. Residues: CASTERMRNTEAFF.

This clone was seen just once. The J gene is TRBJ1-2, the V gene TRBV5-6; D not certain. The germline V gene encodes CDR1 SGHDT and CDR2 YYEEEE. V shed 1 base and J shed 2 bases, with 9 bases lying between them. This CDR3 comprises 14 residues. The CDR3 region has the DNA TGTGCCAGCAGCTTGATGATAGGAAACTATGGCTACACCTTC. It yields the protein CASSLMIGNYGYTF. The variable domain in full, completed from reference TRBV5-6 and TRBJ1-2, reads DAGVTQSPTHLIKTRGQQVTLRCSPKSGHDTVSWYQQALGQGPQFIFQYYEEEERQRGNFPDRFSGHQFPNYSSELNVNALLLGDSALYLCASSLMIGNYGYTFGSGTRLTVV.

The chain links TRBV21-1 to TRBJ1-2. TRBV21-1 has pseudogene status. There are 14 residues in the CDR3. The CDR3 DNA follows: TGTGCCAGCAGCAAAGGTGCGACGTCCTATGGCTACACCTTC. This codes for CASSKGATSYGYTF.

CDR3 DNA: TGTGCCAGTAGTGGAGAAAAACTGTTTTTT. Protein: CASSGEKLFF. V and J are TRBV19 and TRBJ1-4; D gene ambiguous. Per germline, CDR1 LNHDA and CDR2 SQIVND (reference sequence). Trimming took off 5 bases at V and 8 bases at J, with 3 bases between the two ends. The CDR3 is 10 residues long. Supplemented by reference TRBV19 and TRBJ1-4, the full variable domain reads DGGITQSPKYLFRKEGQNVTLSCEQNLNHDAMYWYRQDPGQGLRLIYYSQIVNDFQKGDIAEGYSVSREKKESFPLTVTSAQKNPTAFYLCASSGEKLFFGSGTQLSVL.

This rearrangement joins TRBV30 to TRBJ1-2, with 9 bases fitting TRBD1. The J segment lost 4 bases and the V segment lost 5 bases, leaving 8 bases of the junction unmatched. Germline V CDR1 and CDR2: GTSNPN, SVGIG (reference sequence). The CDR3 contains 14 residues. The CDR3 region is CAWPGQGPPYGYTF. The CDR3 DNA sequence: TGTGCCTGGCCAGGACAGGGGCCCCCCTATGGCTACACCTTC.

V is TRBV12-3 or TRBV12-4 and J is TRBJ1-1; 7 nucleotides match TRBD1. Trimming took 6 bases from V and 10 from J; bases not matched to a gene: 8. The CDR3 consists of 12 residues. The CDR3, as DNA: TGTGCCAGCAGGGGTCCGGGACAGAGAGCTTTCTTT. Protein product: CASRGPGQRAFF.

The V gene is TRBV19, the J gene TRBJ1-2; D ambiguous. V was trimmed by 4 bases and J by 9 bases, leaving 15 bases between them. Germline assignment: CDR1 LNHDA and CDR2 SQIVND (reference sequence). The CDR3 is made up of 13 amino acids. CDR3 coding DNA: TGTGCCAGTAGTACGCCCTCTCGACGGAGCTACACCTTC. It codes for CASSTPSRRSYTF.

This chain connects TRBV28 to TRBJ1-5; 8 bases are a match to TRBD1. Germline V lookup: CDR1 MDHEN, CDR2 SYDVKM. The J segment lost 2 bases and the V segment lost 3 bases, leaving 0 bases of the junction unmatched. This CDR3 has 14 residues. The CDR3 here is CASSLTGGNQPQHF. DNA for the CDR3: TGTGCCAGCAGTTTGACAGGGGGCAATCAGCCCCAGCATTTT. Based on the CDR3 plus reference TRBV28 and TRBJ1-5, the full variable domain is DVKVTQSSRYLVKRTGEKVFLECVQDMDHENMFWYRQDPGLGLRLIYFSYDVKMKEKGDIPEGYSVSREKKERFSLILESASTNQTSMYLCASSLTGGNQPQHFGDGTRLSIL.

The chain links TRBV15 to TRBJ2-7, with a tentative D call TRBD1 (6 bases). Trimming removed 5 bases from V and 2 bases from J, with 13 bases in between. Germline lookup yields CDR1 LNHNV and CDR2 YYDKDF (reference sequence). There are 14 residues in the CDR3. CDR3 loop: CATSSGDGTYEQYF. CDR3 DNA sequence: TGTGCCACCAGCTCAGGGGACGGTACCTACGAGCAGTACTTC. Based on the CDR3 plus reference TRBV15 and TRBJ2-7, the full variable domain is DAMVIQNPRYQVTQFGKPVTLSCSQTLNHNVMYWYQQKSSQAPKLLFHYYDKDFNNEADTPDNFQSRRPNTSFCFLDIRSPGLGDTAMYLCATSSGDGTYEQYFGPGTRLTVT.